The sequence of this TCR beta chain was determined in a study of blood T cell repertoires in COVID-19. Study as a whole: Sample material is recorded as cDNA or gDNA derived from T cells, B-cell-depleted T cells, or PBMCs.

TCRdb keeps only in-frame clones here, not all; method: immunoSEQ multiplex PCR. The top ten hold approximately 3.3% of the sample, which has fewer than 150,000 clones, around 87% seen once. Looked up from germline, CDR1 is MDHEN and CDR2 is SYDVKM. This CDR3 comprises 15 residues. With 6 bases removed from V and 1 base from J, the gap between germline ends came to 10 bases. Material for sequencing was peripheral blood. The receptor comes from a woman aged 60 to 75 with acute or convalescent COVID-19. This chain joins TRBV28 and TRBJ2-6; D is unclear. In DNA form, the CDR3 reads TGTGCCAGCAGCCCCTCGGTATCTGGGGCCAACGTCCTGACTTTC. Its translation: CASSPSVSGANVLTF.